These T cell receptor beta chains were read from a single sample in a study of OX40 agonist ivuxolimab in advanced cancers. The assay was immunoSEQ multiplex PCR, and TCRdb's table has in-frame clones only and misses some. Here the sample spans 55,000 or so clones, almost 90% being singletons. This specimen consisted of CD4+ or CD8+ T cells sorted from blood, obtained in a trial of the OX40 agonist ivuxolimab. The receptors originated from an adult with an advanced solid tumor such as melanoma, head and neck, liver or kidney cancer. The CDR3 runs from the conserved cysteine through the conserved F or W. A D gene is named only where the DNA matches it firmly. Clone size is not always given. Where it is, it says once, few, many or a class for expanded clones.

D gene	V gene	clone size	J gene	CDR3 protein	CDR3 DNA
-	TRBV14	few	TRBJ2-7	CASSRENRGAEQYF	TGTGCCAGCAGCCGGGAGAATAGAGGGGCCGAGCAGTACTTC
TRBD2	TRBV5-4	-	TRBJ2-5	CASSLELAEETQYF	TGTGCCAGCAGCTTGGAGCTAGCGGAAGAGACCCAGTACTTC
-	TRBV28	few	TRBJ2-3	CASRLTGTDTQYF	TGTGCCAGCAGATTGACAGGCACAGATACGCAGTATTTT
TRBD2	TRBV2	-	TRBJ2-3	CASSWGGYADTQYF	TGTGCCAGCAGTTGGGGGGGGTATGCAGATACGCAGTATTTT
-	TRBV30	-	TRBJ2-7	CACRGRLSYEQYF	TGTGCCTGCAGAGGCCGACTCTCCTACGAGCAGTACTTC
-	TRBV18	-	TRBJ2-1	CASSRGTLVYNEQFF	TGTGCCAGCTCACGGGGGACACTGGTCTACAATGAGCAGTTCTTC
-	TRBV28	-	TRBJ2-7	CASSLLSYYEQYF	TGTGCCAGCAGTTTATTGTCCTACTACGAGCAGTACTTC
TRBD2	TRBV13	-	TRBJ2-5	CASSPPGRGETQYF	TGTGCCAGCAGCCCCCCGGGGCGGGGGGAGACCCAGTACTTC
-	TRBV18	-	TRBJ2-2	CASSPSVDSTGELFF	TGTGCCAGCTCACCCTCCGTCGACTCCACCGGGGAGCTGTTTTTT
TRBD2	TRBV10-1	-	TRBJ2-1	CASSETSGQQFF	TGCGCCAGCAGTGAGACTAGCGGGCAGCAGTTCTTC
TRBD1	TRBV5-1	-	TRBJ2-2	CATSTGGASGELFF	TGCGCCACCTCGACAGGGGGCGCGTCAGGGGAGCTGTTTTTT
TRBD2	TRBV14	once	TRBJ2-7	CASSQDLAGAYEQYF	TGTGCCAGCAGCCAAGATCTGGCGGGAGCCTACGAGCAGTACTTC
-	TRBV21-1	-	TRBJ2-3	CAIAFFWGCTDTQYF	TGTGCCATCGCCTTTTTTTGGGGGTGCACAGATACGCAGTATTTT
TRBD2	TRBV19	-	TRBJ2-1	CASRTLAGGGNEQFF	TGTGCCAGCCGAACCCTAGCGGGAGGCGGCAATGAGCAGTTCTTC
-	TRBV7-2	once	TRBJ1-2	CASSLGRGTYGYTF	TGTGCCAGCAGCTTGGGCAGGGGAACCTATGGCTACACCTTC
-	TRBV18	-	TRBJ1-5	CASSSTGGNQPQHF	TGTGCCAGCTCATCGACAGGCGGCAATCAGCCCCAGCATTTT
-	TRBV18	-	TRBJ2-3	CASSSNPASTDTQYF	TGTGCCAGCTCATCCAACCCTGCTAGCACAGATACGCAGTATTTT
-	TRBV29-1	few	TRBJ2-3	CSVDFTDTQYF	TGCAGCGTTGACTTCACAGATACGCAGTATTTT
-	TRBV5-4	-	TRBJ1-6	CASSLGGGTLNSPLHF	TGTGCCAGCAGCTTGGGTGGAGGGACTCTTAATTCACCCCTCCACTTT
-	TRBV18	once	TRBJ2-3	CASSRGTGITDTQYF	TGTGCCAGCTCAAGAGGGACGGGTATCACAGATACGCAGTATTTT
TRBD1	TRBV2	-	TRBJ1-5	CASSGQGRESAQHF	TGTGCCAGCAGTGGACAGGGCCGGGAATCAGCCCAGCATTTT
TRBD1	TRBV19	-	TRBJ2-5	CASSNALTGVRAQYF	TGTGCCAGTAGTAACGCCCTCACAGGGGTGAGGGCCCAGTACTTC
TRBD1	TRBV7-8	-	TRBJ2-7	CASSLGGTGSHEQYF	TGTGCCAGCAGCTTAGGAGGGACAGGGTCCCACGAGCAGTACTTC
-	TRBV9	-	TRBJ1-5	CASSVTGVGQPQHF	TGTGCCAGCAGCGTCACAGGAGTAGGGCAGCCCCAGCATTTT
TRBD2	TRBV5-1	-	TRBJ2-1	CASSWGLAENNEQFF	TGCGCCAGCAGCTGGGGACTAGCGGAAAACAATGAGCAGTTCTTC
TRBD2	TRBV6-1	few	TRBJ2-7	CASSFRDGGLGRHF	TGTGCCAGCAGTTTCCGGGACGGAGGACTAGGACGGCACTTC
TRBD2	TRBV5-4	-	TRBJ2-3	CASSLASGKTDTQYF	TGTGCCAGCAGCTTGGCTAGCGGGAAAACAGATACGCAGTATTTT
-	TRBV5-1	-	TRBJ2-1	CASSDGPRDPKQQFF	TGCGCCAGCTCGGACGGGCCAAGGGACCCGAAGCAGCAGTTCTTC
TRBD1	TRBV5-1	-	TRBJ2-7	CASSFGQGAGEQYF	TGCGCCAGCAGCTTTGGACAGGGGGCAGGCGAGCAGTACTTC
-	TRBV6-1	-	TRBJ2-7	CAGGWGPSYEQYF	TGTGCCGGAGGGTGGGGACCCTCCTACGAGCAGTACTTC
-	TRBV7-2	-	TRBJ1-2	CASTKSQGGFNYGYTF	TGTGCCAGCACAAAATCCCAGGGAGGGTTTAACTATGGCTACACCTTC
-	TRBV4-1	-	TRBJ2-1	CASSQEDSGSYNEQFF	TGCGCCAGCAGCCAAGAGGATAGCGGATCGTACAATGAGCAGTTCTTC
-	TRBV4-1	-	TRBJ2-7	CASSQVPDYYEQYF	TGCGCCAGCAGCCAAGTCCCGGACTACTACGAGCAGTACTTC
-	TRBV29-1	-	TRBJ1-3	CSVGGSGNTIYF	TGCAGCGTGGGGGGCTCTGGAAACACCATATATTTT
-	TRBV9	-	TRBJ2-5	CASSVGREETQYF	TGTGCCAGCAGCGTGGGACGGGAAGAGACCCAGTACTTC
-	TRBV6-5	once	TRBJ1-2	CASSYSHSNLNYGYTF	TGTGCCAGCAGTTACTCGCACAGCAATCTTAACTATGGCTACACCTTC
TRBD1	TRBV19	-	TRBJ1-1	CASSIGQSSGTGGLEAFF	TGTGCCAGTAGTATAGGTCAAAGTTCCGGGACAGGGGGCCTCGAAGCTTTCTTT
-	TRBV5-8	-	TRBJ1-1	CASNRDGGSVAFF	TGTGCCAGCAATCGGGACGGCGGTTCGGTCGCTTTCTTT
-	TRBV28	-	TRBJ2-2	CASTLGLPDKGELFF	TGTGCCAGCACCCTGGGACTTCCAGACAAGGGGGAGCTGTTTTTT
-	TRBV19	-	TRBJ1-5	CASSSGRVGPEWSNQPQHF	TGTGCCAGTAGTTCGGGCAGGGTAGGTCCTGAATGGAGCAATCAGCCCCAGCATTTT
TRBD2	TRBV7-2	-	TRBJ2-1	CASSLAAGAYNEQFF	TGTGCCAGCAGCTTGGCAGCGGGGGCCTACAATGAGCAGTTCTTC
TRBD1	TRBV4-2	once	TRBJ1-2	CASSKIGTGDNSYGYTF	TGTGCCAGCAGCAAAATCGGGACAGGGGACAACTCCTATGGCTACACCTTC
TRBD2	TRBV28	once	TRBJ2-4	CASSLTGGPMGNIQYF	TGTGCCAGCAGTTTGACGGGAGGGCCCATGGGAAACATTCAGTACTTC
-	TRBV19	-	TRBJ1-2	CASSIEASGTNYGYTF	TGTGCCAGTAGTATTGAGGCCAGCGGCACCAACTATGGCTACACCTTC
-	TRBV5-1	-	TRBJ2-2	CASSLDMPNTGELFF	TGCGCCAGCAGCTTGGACATGCCGAACACCGGGGAGCTGTTTTTT
TRBD1	TRBV18	-	TRBJ2-2	CASSPPGQGASTGELFF	TGTGCCAGCTCACCACCCGGACAGGGGGCGAGCACCGGGGAGCTGTTTTTT
-	TRBV27	-	TRBJ2-7	CASSPGSPVEQYF	TGTGCCAGCAGTCCTGGGTCCCCTGTCGAGCAGTACTTC
TRBD1	TRBV18	-	TRBJ2-7	CASSPLLTGLAYEQYF	TGTGCCAGCTCACCTCTACTGACAGGGTTGGCTTACGAGCAGTACTTC
TRBD1	TRBV2	-	TRBJ2-4	CASRPGQYSKNIQYF	TGTGCCAGCAGACCGGGACAGTACTCCAAAAACATTCAGTACTTC
-	TRBV6-4	-	TRBJ1-5	CASMGRGAQPQHF	TGTGCCAGTATGGGACGGGGGGCTCAGCCCCAGCATTTT
TRBD1	TRBV19	-	TRBJ1-2	CASSTWDRGSYGYTF	TGTGCCAGTAGTACCTGGGACAGGGGCTCCTATGGCTACACCTTC